One sample yielded the 9 T cell receptor beta chains listed below, sequenced in a study of blood T cell repertoires in COVID-19. Assay used: immunoSEQ multiplex PCR; TCRdb lists only in-frame clones, some missing. This table has roughly 190,000 clones, approximately 91% appearing once. The sequencing input was peripheral blood. Receptors originate from a woman aged 40 to 50 who had recovered from COVID-19.

The V gene is TRBV12-3 or TRBV12-4, the J gene TRBJ1-1; D remains unclear. Trimming stripped 6 bases from V and 1 base from J, with 9 bases between. The CDR3 spans 13 residues. In nucleotides, the CDR3 is TGTGCCAGCAGCCCGACACCGAACACTGAAGCTTTCTTT. It translates to CASSPTPNTEAFF.

The V call is TRBV6-5, the J call TRBJ1-1, with 8 positions matching TRBD1. V lost 0 bases and J lost 2; bases outside the gene matches: 5. The CDR3 extends over 16 amino acids. The germline V gene encodes CDR1 MNHEY and CDR2 SVGAGI. The CDR3 loop reads CASSYSRTGINTEAFF. The CDR3 nucleotides are TGTGCCAGCAGTTACTCGAGGACAGGGATCAACACTGAAGCTTTCTTT.

This chain uses TRBV11-2 with TRBJ2-3, with no clear D. CDR3 size: 11 residues. Germline CDR1 and CDR2: SGHAT and FQNNGV. The V gene lost 6 bases and the J gene lost 7 bases, with 8 bases spanning the gap. The DNA of the CDR3 is TGTGCCAGCAGGTCACTATATACGCAGTATTTT. It is translated as CASRSLYTQYF.

V gene TRBV9 combines with J gene TRBJ2-1; 9 bases align to TRBD1. Trimming removed 4 bases from V and 0 bases from J; junction bases left unmatched: 2. The CDR3 spans 15 residues. Germline V CDR1 and CDR2: SGDLS, YYNGEE. The CDR3 DNA follows: TGTGCCAGCAGCCCGACAGGGGGCTCCTACAATGAGCAGTTCTTC. Its translation is CASSPTGGSYNEQFF.

The chain uses TRBV27 and TRBJ2-1, with 14 bases that match TRBD2. This CDR3 comprises 16 residues. Germline loops: CDR1 MNHEY, CDR2 SMNVEV (reference sequence). J gave up 3 bases and V 9 bases, and 7 bases lay outside the gene matches. CDR3 in amino acids: CASYRLAGGVYNEQFF. The CDR3 coding sequence is TGTGCCAGTTACCGACTAGCGGGAGGGGTCTACAATGAGCAGTTCTTC.

V is TRBV19 and J is TRBJ2-1; 7 bases fit TRBD2. Germline V lookup: CDR1 LNHDA, CDR2 SQIVND (reference sequence). V gave up 8 bases and J gave up 7 bases; unmatched junction bases: 11. The CDR3 is 14 residues long. This CDR3 reads CASCLRENENEQFF. The DNA for the CDR3 is TGTGCCAGTTGTTTGCGGGAGAACGAAAATGAGCAGTTCTTC.

This clone occurred once. The chain is built from TRBV27 and TRBJ1-1; D is unclear. In germline, CDR1 is MNHEY, CDR2 SMNVEV (reference sequence). The CDR3 runs to 14 residues. Trimming removed 4 bases at V and 8 bases at J, with 17 bases between. CDR3 DNA: TGTGCCAGCAGTTACCTTAGCAGGACTTCCGAAGCTTTCTTT. It specifies CASSYLSRTSEAFF.

CDR3 amino acids: CASSPGQDYGYTF. The CDR3 coding sequence is TGTGCCAGCAGCCCTGGACAGGACTATGGCTACACCTTC. The chain uses TRBV5-6 and TRBJ1-2; 7 bases are shared with TRBD1. The CDR3 contains 13 residues. Germline V gives CDR1 SGHDT, CDR2 YYEEEE. Trimming cost V 4 bases and J 3 bases; bases outside gene matches: 3.

V is TRBV12-3 or TRBV12-4 and J is TRBJ2-3; the D is unclear. Trimming left V 4 bases short and J 6 bases short, with 2 bases between. The CDR3 covers 10 residues. The CDR3 loop reads CASSSDTQYF. CDR3 DNA sequence: TGTGCCAGCAGTTCTGATACGCAGTATTTT.